The T cell receptor (beta chain) under discussion was sequenced for a study of CD4 and CD8 cells across lung adenocarcinoma regions. From the PCR reads, TCRdb called clonotypes with MiXCR, one entry per CDR3 protein. The data show 3,000 to 3,500 distinct CDR3 sequences, roughly 58% seen once. V shed 10 bases and J shed 13 bases, with 23 bases lying between them. The CDR3 contains 13 residues. Germline CDR1 WNHNN, CDR2 SYGVQD (reference sequence). This clonotype has a handful of counts. Donors had localized lung adenocarcinoma, a non-small cell lung cancer. V is TRBV10-1 and J is TRBJ2-4; a possible D gene is TRBD2 (5 bases). This TCR was sampled from a female donor with lung adenocarcinoma. The CD4 and CD8 labels of this study may be unreliable. The sample taken for sequencing was CD4+ T cells from the center of a lung tumor. In DNA form, the CDR3 reads TGCGCCACCGAACTAGAAGCCAAAAATATGCAGTACTTC. This encodes CATELEAKNMQYF.